A single sample is the source of the 29 T cell receptor beta chains below, sequenced in a study of blood T cells in healthy people across ages. With a J-beta primer mix and a sample-barcoded 5' primer, a second PCR ran about 7 to 11 cycles. MiXCR, applied by TCRdb to the 5' RACE reads, yields one record per CDR3 protein. The sample includes some 640,000 distinct CDR3 sequences, about half of them seen just once. Sequenced input: blood. These TCRs come from a woman in her sixties in good health.

With regard to this clonotype: A much larger clone is a single base away; this may be a read error. The chain carries TRBV28 and TRBJ2-7, with D possibly being TRBD1 (5 bases). CDR1 MDHEN and CDR2 SYDVKM come from the germline V gene. The CDR3 loop spans 17 amino acids. CDR3 loop: CASRLFDSLSTNYEQYF. The DNA for the CDR3 is TGTGCCAGCAGGTTATTCGACAGCCTAAGCACGAATTACGAGCAGTACTTC.

The rearrangement uses TRBV9 and TRBJ2-7; 10 bases are a match to TRBD2. CDR1 and CDR2 (germline): SGDLS, YYNGEE. The CDR3 is 14 amino acids. V trimming: 3 bases; J trimming: 7 bases; junction bases outside the gene matches: 7. The CDR3 here is CASSETSGYNEQYF. In DNA, the CDR3 is TGTGCCAGCAGCGAGACTAGCGGGTACAATGAGCAGTACTTC.

With respect to this clonotype: This sequence may be a read error, since a much larger clone differs from it by one base. The chain uses TRBV12-3 or TRBV12-4 and TRBJ2-7; D might be TRBD2 (5 bases). This CDR3 comprises 13 residues. The V end lost 6 bases, the J end lost 1 base, and 10 bases lay between the germline ends. The CDR3 coding sequence is TGTGCCAGCAGACTCCCGGGATCCTACGAGCAGTACTTC. The encoded protein is CASRLPGSYEQYF.

The CDR3 reads CASRKRRGGRSDTQYF. The CDR3 DNA sequence: TGTGCCAGCAGAAAACGGCGCGGGGGGCGTTCGGATACGCAGTATTTT. V gene TRBV28 combines with J gene TRBJ2-3; 8 bases are a match to TRBD2. After removal of 6 bases from V and 6 bases from J, the junction contained 14 bases not matched to a gene. Germline V gene sequence: CDR1 MDHEN, CDR2 SYDVKM. This CDR3 is 16 amino acids long.

The chain links TRBV7-3 to TRBJ1-2; D is unresolved. CDR1 SGHTA and CDR2 FQGTGA come from the germline V gene. This CDR3 has 12 residues. Trimming pared 3 bases from V and 4 bases from J, leaving 6 bases between. For the CDR3, the DNA is TGTGCCAGCAGCTTTAACGGCTATGGCTACACCTTC. Amino acid sequence: CASSFNGYGYTF.

The chain joins TRBV4-1 to TRBJ1-2; TRBD1 is a possible D gene (5 bases). Trimming took off 2 bases at V and 8 bases at J, with 18 bases between the two ends. This CDR3 contains 15 residues. Per the germline V gene, CDR1 is MGHRA and CDR2 is YSYEKL. CDR3 sequence: CASSQRYPGNLGYTF. The CDR3 bases are TGCGCCAGCAGCCAAAGGTACCCAGGGAATCTAGGCTACACCTTC.

This clonotype came up once. The rearrangement joins TRBV5-5 to TRBJ2-7; TRBD2 matches at 8 bases. CDR1 and CDR2 (germline): SGHKS, YYEKEE (reference sequence). This CDR3 comprises 15 residues. The V and J ends lost 1 base and 2 bases, in that order; junction bases with no gene match: 5. This CDR3 reads CASSLSAGDPYEQYF. The CDR3 nucleotides read TGTGCCAGCAGCTTGTCAGCGGGAGACCCCTACGAGCAGTACTTC.

The chain recombines TRBV4-3 with TRBJ2-1; no clear D. Germline values: CDR1 LGHNA, CDR2 YSLEER. There are 14 residues in the CDR3. V lost 1 base, J lost 8 bases, and 12 bases lay in between. CDR3 coding DNA: TGCGCCAGCAGCCAAGGCCTTCTTGGCGATGAGCAGTTCTTC. Translated, it gives CASSQGLLGDEQFF.

The sample holds a few counts of this clonotype. CDR3 nucleotide sequence: TGTGCCAGCAGCTCAATAGCGGGCCGTGAGCAGTACTTC. Its translation: CASSSIAGREQYF. The chain couples TRBV3-1 to TRBJ2-5; 7 bases map to TRBD2. Trimming cost V 5 bases and J 11 bases; bases outside gene matches: 11. This CDR3 is built from 13 residues. Germline CDR1 reads LGHDT; CDR2 reads YNNKEL (reference sequence).

This clonotype was seen just once. Germline is not matched at one junction end, which may reflect a read error. J is TRBJ2-3 and V is TRBV7-9, with D possibly matching TRBD1 (5 bases). CDR3 length: 13 residues. In germline, CDR1 is SEHNR, CDR2 FQNEAQ (reference sequence). CDR3 bases: TGTGCCAACAGCTTATACAGGATAGATACGCAGTATTTT. Protein sequence: CANSLYRIDTQYF.

This rearrangement joins TRBV7-2 to TRBJ1-6; TRBD1 matches 8 bases. V gave up 5 bases and J gave up 7 bases; unmatched junction bases: 10. The CDR3 has 16 amino acids. Germline V gives CDR1 SGHTA, CDR2 FQGNSA. CDR3 nucleotides: TGTGCCAGCAGCCCGGAGGGACAGGTCTTAAATTCACCCCTCCACTTT. It yields the protein CASSPEGQVLNSPLHF.

The chain combines TRBV7-3 with TRBJ2-2, with D perhaps TRBD2 (6 bases). CDR1 and CDR2 from the germline V gene are SGHTA and FQGTGA. Trimming left V 3 bases short and J 6 bases short, with 8 bases between. CDR3 size: 13 residues. The chain's CDR3 is CASSFGGSGELFF. CDR3 nucleotides: TGTGCCAGCAGCTTCGGGGGATCCGGGGAGCTGTTTTTT. The full variable domain, with the rest looked up from reference TRBV7-3 and TRBJ2-2, is GAGVSQTPSNKVTEKGKYVELRCDPISGHTALYWYRQSLGQGPEFLIYFQGTGAADDSGLPNDRFFAVRPEGSVSTLKIQRTERGDSAVYLCASSFGGSGELFFGEGSRLTVL.

The chain combines TRBV20-1 with TRBJ1-1; D gene unclear. Germline CDR1 is DFQATT and CDR2 is SNEGSKA (reference sequence). This CDR3 is built from 12 residues. The CDR3 sequence: CRGQGPNTEAFF. The CDR3 DNA follows: TGCAGAGGGCAAGGACCGAACACTGAAGCTTTCTTT.

The chain is built from TRBV11-2 and TRBJ2-3, with 7 positions matching TRBD2. Germline loops: CDR1 SGHAT, CDR2 FQNNGV. The trim removed 3 bases at V and 6 bases at J, leaving 6 bases unmatched. The CDR3 totals 14 residues. The CDR3 DNA reads as TGTGCCAGCAGCTTGATTGCGGGAGTTGATACGCAGTATTTT. Translation: CASSLIAGVDTQYF.

This clonotype has just a few counts. The chain uses TRBV4-2 and TRBJ2-7; a possible D gene is TRBD1 (6 bases). The ends were cut back, 4 bases at V and 2 bases at J, with 24 bases in the middle. Germline loops: CDR1 LGHNA, CDR2 YNFKEQ. The CDR3 is made up of 18 amino acids. The CDR3 protein is CASSRRRGERGITYEQYF. The CDR3 bases are TGTGCCAGCAGCCGCCGTAGGGGAGAAAGGGGGATAACCTACGAGCAGTACTTC.

J is TRBJ2-5 and V is TRBV30; D possibly uses TRBD1 or TRBD2 (5 bases each). CDR3 length equals 15 residues. Germline assignment: CDR1 GTSNPN and CDR2 SVGIG (reference sequence). Trimming stripped 0 bases from V and 5 bases from J, with 16 bases between. DNA of the CDR3: TGTGCCTGGAGTGTACTCAAGGGGCGCGGGGAGACCCAGTACTTC. Translated: CAWSVLKGRGETQYF.

This clonotype was counted between two and nine times. The V and J genes are TRBV15 and TRBJ1-2; possibly TRBD1 for D (5 bases). The CDR3 runs to 15 residues. Between the trimmed V and J ends, which lost 1 base and 4 bases, there was a span of 13 bases. CDR1 is LNHNV and CDR2 is YYDKDF in the germline V gene (reference sequence). CDR3 sequence (DNA): TGTGCCACCAGCAGAGCTCTTGAGGACATCTATGGCTACACCTTC. The encoded protein is CATSRALEDIYGYTF.

This sequence joins TRBV5-5 and TRBJ1-4; D is undetermined. The V and J ends lost 4 bases and 6 bases respectively, with 7 bases between them. In germline, CDR1 is SGHKS, CDR2 YYEKEE (reference sequence). CDR3 length: 12 amino acids. CDR3 in amino acids: CASSLLDEKLFF. The DNA for the CDR3 is TGTGCCAGCAGCCTCTTGGATGAAAAACTGTTTTTT. Using reference TRBV5-5 and TRBJ1-4 for the parts outside the CDR3, the full variable domain is DAGVTQSPTHLIKTRGQQVTLRCSPISGHKSVSWYQQVLGQGPQFIFQYYEKEERGRGNFPDRFSARQFPNYSSELNVNALLLGDSALYLCASSLLDEKLFFGSGTQLSVL.

Turning to this clonotype: Its ends do not fully match the called genes, so a read error is possible. The chain is built from TRBV12-3 or TRBV12-4 and TRBJ2-5; D gene ambiguous. The CDR3 loop spans 13 amino acids. The CDR3 nucleotides read TGTGCCGGCAGTTCCCCCCCTAGGGAGACCCAGTACTTC. Translating it yields CAGSSPPRETQYF.

V is TRBV7-2 and J is TRBJ2-5; tentatively, D is TRBD1 or TRBD2 (6 bases each). This CDR3 contains 14 residues. The germline V gene has CDR1 SGHTA and CDR2 FQGNSA. Trimming removed 3 bases at V and 11 bases at J, with 19 bases between. DNA for the CDR3: TGTGCCAGCAGCTTTTACAGGGAGGTCAATGAGCAGTACTTC. This sequence encodes CASSFYREVNEQYF.

The chain uses TRBV5-1 and TRBJ2-5, with 9 bases identical to TRBD1. Germline CDR1 is SGHRS and CDR2 is YFSETQ. Trimming at V came to 4 bases and at J to 4 bases, leaving 5 bases not matched to a gene. CDR3 size: 14 residues. The CDR3 DNA reads TGCGCCAGCAGCCGCCTGGGACAGGGAGAGACCCAGTACTTC. Amino acid sequence: CASSRLGQGETQYF.

This clonotype appeared a few times. The V gene is TRBV29-1, the J gene TRBJ2-1; tentative D call: TRBD2 (5 bases). Trimming took off 4 bases at V and 3 bases at J, with 19 bases between the two ends. Germline V lookup: CDR1 SQVTM, CDR2 ANQGSEA. The length of the CDR3 is 16 residues. CDR3 nucleotides: TGCAGCGTTGGGAGGTGGGGTATGGACCGCTACAATGAGCAGTTCTTC. Translating it yields CSVGRWGMDRYNEQFF.

In this sample, this clonotype turned up once. The chain uses TRBV5-1 and TRBJ1-1; D might be TRBD1 (5 bases). Germline V CDR1 and CDR2: SGHRS, YFSETQ. The ends were cut back, 3 bases at V and 8 bases at J, with 14 bases in the middle. The CDR3 is made up of 13 amino acids. The CDR3 reads CASSSRGGGEAFF. As DNA, the CDR3 is TGCGCCAGCAGCTCAAGGGGCGGGGGAGAAGCTTTCTTT. Using reference TRBV5-1 and TRBJ1-1 for the parts outside the CDR3, the full variable domain is KAGVTQTPRYLIKTRGQQVTLSCSPISGHRSVSWYQQTPGQGLQFLFEYFSETQRNKGNFPGRFSGRQFSNSRSEMNVSTLELGDSALYLCASSSRGGGEAFFGQGTRLTVV.

This rearrangement joins TRBV7-9 to TRBJ2-5, with D unclear. Trimming pared 5 bases from V and 0 bases from J, leaving 13 bases between. The CDR3 extends over 15 amino acids. Germline loops: CDR1 SEHNR, CDR2 FQNEAQ (reference sequence). The CDR3 nucleotides read TGTGCCAGCAGCCAAGGAGCACCATACCAAGAGACCCAGTACTTC. Translation: CASSQGAPYQETQYF.

This chain connects TRBV29-1 to TRBJ2-7; TRBD1 is a possible D gene (6 bases). CDR1 and CDR2 (germline): SQVTM, ANQGSEA. The ends were cut back, 7 bases at V and 6 bases at J, with 19 bases in the middle. The CDR3 spans 13 residues. In DNA form, the CDR3 reads TGCAGCGCCAACGACGGCCTAGGGGGCGAGCAGTACTTC. This translates into CSANDGLGGEQYF.

This chain joins TRBV12-3 or TRBV12-4 and TRBJ2-3, with unresolved D. CDR3 length equals 13 residues. Trimming took off 1 base at V and 2 bases at J, with 4 bases between the two ends. This chain's CDR3 is CASSLDNTDTQYF. CDR3 nucleotide sequence: TGTGCCAGCAGTTTAGACAACACAGATACGCAGTATTTT.

The chain joins TRBV7-2 to TRBJ1-2, with TRBD1 matching 8 bases. The germline gives CDR1 SGHTA, CDR2 FQGNSA. The CDR3 consists of 13 residues. With 8 bases clipped from V and 7 bases from J, the junction kept 9 bases outside the gene matches. In nucleotides, the CDR3 is TGTGCCAGCCACAGGCAGGGGGCTGGTGGCTACACCTTC. Translating gives CASHRQGAGGYTF.

This chain connects TRBV7-9 to TRBJ2-5; D is tentatively TRBD1 or TRBD2 (5 bases each). Trimming removed 5 bases from V and 5 bases from J, with 15 bases in between. CDR1 is SEHNR, CDR2 FQNEAQ, per germline (reference sequence). The CDR3 has 14 residues. CDR3 nucleotide sequence: TGTGCCAGCAGCCCCTACATCGGGACGGAGACCCAGTACTTC. This translates into CASSPYIGTETQYF.

This clonotype was seen more than once but under ten times. Germline and junction disagree at one end, which may indicate a read error. This chain connects TRBV3-1 to TRBJ2-5; tentatively, D is TRBD2 (6 bases). Germline CDR1 is LGHDT and CDR2 is YNNKEL (reference sequence). This CDR3 comprises 14 residues. CDR3 amino acids: CASSQDLRGETQYF. The CDR3 nucleotides are TGTGCCAGCAGTCAAGATCTGCGGGGAGAGACCCAGTACTTC.